These 9 T cell receptor beta chains came from one sample sequenced in a study of STAT5B mutations in CD4+ large granular lymphocyte leukemia. Profiling relied on immunoSEQ multiplex PCR, and the TCRdb table lists in-frame clones only, not all of them. The sample shows approximately 40,000 clones, 80% to 90% of them seen only once. The sequenced sample consisted of CD4+ T cells from blood buffy coats. These receptors were taken from a human donor in good health.

This sequence joins TRBV7-9 and TRBJ1-2, with D hard to call. Trimming left V 1 base short and J 10 bases short, with 16 bases between. Germline V CDR1 and CDR2: SEHNR, FQNEAQ (reference sequence). The CDR3 consists of 14 residues. CDR3 region: CASSLGARANDYTF. For the CDR3, the DNA is TGTGCCAGCAGCTTAGGAGCACGGGCTAACGACTACACCTTC.

The chain carries TRBV7-9 and TRBJ2-3, with TRBD2 matching 7 bases. The CDR3 is 16 residues long. V lost 3 bases to trimming and J lost 2 bases; unmatched junction nucleotides: 8. Germline V CDR1 and CDR2: SEHNR, FQNEAQ (reference sequence). The chain's CDR3 is CASSLGLAANTDTQYF. The CDR3 DNA is TGTGCCAGCAGCTTGGGGCTAGCGGCCAACACAGATACGCAGTATTTT.

The V gene is TRBV5-6, the J gene TRBJ2-2; tentatively, D is TRBD1 (6 bases). The CDR3 covers 15 residues. Trimming stripped 4 bases from V and 5 bases from J, with 15 bases between. Germline loops: CDR1 SGHDT, CDR2 YYEEEE. Written as DNA, the CDR3 is TGTGCCAGCAGCGTAAGGGGGAGAGGGACCGGGGAGCTGTTTTTT. Its protein is CASSVRGRGTGELFF.

The rearrangement links TRBV19 to TRBJ1-3; D is ambiguous. The V and J ends lost 3 bases and 0 bases respectively, with 9 bases between them. The CDR3 is made up of 15 amino acids. Germline CDR1 is LNHDA and CDR2 is SQIVND (reference sequence). CDR3 DNA: TGTGCCAGTAGTATGTTCTCCGCCTCTGGAAACACCATATATTTT. It is translated as CASSMFSASGNTIYF.

The V and J genes are TRBV5-6 and TRBJ2-7; D is ambiguous. Per germline, CDR1 SGHDT and CDR2 YYEEEE. The CDR3 totals 14 residues. The V end lost 4 bases, the J end lost 1 base, and 12 bases lay between the germline ends. For the CDR3, the DNA is TGTGCCAGCAGCCCTACCCCCGCGTCCTACGAGCAGTACTTC. It translates to CASSPTPASYEQYF.

V usage is TRBV2 and J usage is TRBJ1-5; unclear D gene. CDR1 is SNHLY, CDR2 FYNNEI, per germline. V lost 4 bases and J 1 base, leaving 17 bases between the germline ends. The CDR3 is made up of 17 amino acids. The CDR3 DNA reads as TGTGCCAGCAGTGTAAGGTCCAGTCGGGTGAGCAATCAGCCCCAGCATTTT. Amino acids: CASSVRSSRVSNQPQHF.

J is TRBJ2-2 and V is TRBV7-3; D unresolved. Germline values: CDR1 SGHTA, CDR2 FQGTGA. The CDR3 extends over 14 amino acids. Between the trimmed V and J ends, which lost 4 bases and 4 bases, there was a span of 10 bases. CDR3 sequence (DNA): TGTGCCAGCAGCTCAACGCACAGCACCGGGGAGCTGTTTTTT. Amino acid sequence: CASSSTHSTGELFF.

The chain couples TRBV6-6 to TRBJ1-1, with no clear D. V gave up 6 bases and J gave up 3 bases, with 8 bases separating them. This CDR3 has 12 residues. Germline V gene sequence: CDR1 MNHNY, CDR2 SVGAGI (reference sequence). This CDR3 is CASSPRDTEAFF. In DNA, the CDR3 is TGTGCCAGCAGCCCGCGGGACACTGAAGCTTTCTTT.

The chain is built from TRBV19 and TRBJ2-7; D might be TRBD1 (6 bases). Germline V gene data show CDR1 as LNHDA and CDR2 as SQIVND (reference sequence). The CDR3 is 14 residues long. Trimming pared 3 bases from V and 1 base from J, leaving 10 bases between. For the CDR3, the DNA is TGTGCCAGTAGTATCAGGGGACGATCCTACGAGCAGTACTTC. Translating gives CASSIRGRSYEQYF.